These 29 T cell receptor beta chains came from one sample sequenced in a study of blood T cell repertoires in COVID-19. Clones were read by immunoSEQ multiplex PCR, and TCRdb kept only the in-frame ones, dropping some. The data show fewer than 200,000 clones, with 82% seen just once and roughly 9% held by the top ten. The sequencing sample was made of peripheral blood. The receptors shown here come from a woman in her 70s with acute or convalescent COVID-19.

The rearrangement joins TRBV18 to TRBJ1-5; D gene uncertain. CDR1 KGHSH and CDR2 LQKENI come from the germline V gene. The CDR3 sequence is 13 residues long. The germline V and J ends were trimmed by 3 bases and 9 bases, with 12 bases remaining between them. The CDR3 sequence: CASSPSESGPQHF. CDR3 coding DNA: TGTGCCAGCTCACCTTCCGAGTCGGGGCCCCAGCATTTT. The variable domain in full, completed from reference TRBV18 and TRBJ1-5, reads NAGVMQNPRHLVRRRGQEARLRCSPMKGHSHVYWYRQLPEEGLKFMVYLQKENIIDESGMPKERFSAEFPKEGPSILRIQQVVRGDSAAYFCASSPSESGPQHFGDGTRLSIL.

V usage is TRBV7-9 and J usage is TRBJ1-2, with TRBD1 as a possible D gene (6 bases). The CDR3 spans 13 residues. Germline V lookup: CDR1 SEHNR, CDR2 FQNEAQ (reference sequence). V dropped 3 bases and J dropped 4 bases, with 9 bases sitting between them. The CDR3 DNA is TGTGCCAGCAGCTTGGACAGAGCCTATGGCTACACCTTC. Translation: CASSLDRAYGYTF.

This chain joins TRBV5-1 and TRBJ2-3; possible D gene TRBD1, 5 bases. The CDR3 spans 15 residues. Germline CDR1 and CDR2: SGHRS and YFSETQ. V lost 4 bases and J lost 2, with 14 bases in between. CDR3 DNA: TGCGCCAGCAGCACAGGAGAGACCCACACAGATACGCAGTATTTT. Translated, it gives CASSTGETHTDTQYF.

The chain has TRBV5-6 and TRBJ2-3; D is unresolved. CDR1 SGHDT and CDR2 YYEEEE come from the germline V gene. V dropped 2 bases and J dropped 5 bases, with 6 bases sitting between them. CDR3 length: 12 residues. In DNA, the CDR3 is TGTGCCAGCAGCTTACTTTTAGATACGCAGTATTTT. Translated, it gives CASSLLLDTQYF. Full variable domain (missing parts from reference TRBV5-6 and TRBJ2-3): DAGVTQSPTHLIKTRGQQVTLRCSPKSGHDTVSWYQQALGQGPQFIFQYYEEEERQRGNFPDRFSGHQFPNYSSELNVNALLLGDSALYLCASSLLLDTQYFGPGTRLTVL.

J is TRBJ2-5 and V is TRBV7-2; D perhaps matches TRBD2 (7 bases). Germline V gives CDR1 SGHTA, CDR2 FQGNSA. The CDR3 covers 14 residues. Trimming shortened V by 4 bases and J by 5 bases, and 14 bases separated the two germline ends. The CDR3 sequence: CASSYNGGGETQYF. CDR3 in DNA: TGTGCCAGCAGCTATAATGGGGGGGGCGAGACCCAGTACTTC.

The chain has TRBV6-5 and TRBJ1-2, with unresolved D. Germline V gene sequence: CDR1 MNHEY, CDR2 SVGAGI. This CDR3 is 13 amino acids long. V gave up 10 bases and J gave up 0 bases, with 12 bases separating them. The CDR3 loop reads CATLRPPNYGYTF. The DNA of the CDR3 is TGTGCCACTTTGAGGCCCCCTAACTATGGCTACACCTTC.

V gene TRBV11-1 combines with J gene TRBJ2-2, with 8 bases fitting TRBD1. Germline values: CDR1 SGHAT, CDR2 FQDESV (reference sequence). The junction had 4 bases not matched to a gene; V was cut back by 5 bases and J by 2 bases. The CDR3 length is 15 residues. The CDR3 sequence: CASSPRGPNTGELFF. In DNA, the CDR3 is TGTGCCAGCAGCCCCAGGGGGCCCAACACCGGGGAGCTGTTTTTT.

The rearrangement joins TRBV10-2 to TRBJ1-4, with 8 bases aligning to TRBD1. The CDR3 totals 16 residues. Trimming removed 6 bases from V and 8 bases from J; junction bases left unmatched: 14. Germline CDR1 WSHSY, CDR2 SAAADI. The CDR3 region is CASRPGTGSVKEKLFF. The CDR3 DNA follows: TGCGCCAGCAGACCCGGGACAGGCTCGGTAAAGGAAAAACTGTTTTTT.

This chain joins TRBV15 and TRBJ1-2; TRBD1 matches 9 bases. This CDR3 is 15 amino acids long. V shed 0 bases and J 8 bases; nucleotides not matched to a gene: 7. Germline V lookup: CDR1 LNHNV, CDR2 YYDKDF (reference sequence). CDR3 amino acids: CATSRDLAGQGGYTF. The DNA of the CDR3 is TGTGCCACCAGCAGAGATCTAGCAGGACAGGGGGGCTACACCTTC.

The chain joins TRBV4-3 to TRBJ2-3; TRBD2 matches 7 bases. This CDR3 has 17 residues. The junction had 13 bases not matched to a gene; V was cut back by 0 bases and J by 7 bases. The germline V gene has CDR1 LGHNA and CDR2 YSLEER. CDR3 coding DNA: TGCGCCAGCAGCCAAGATTGGGAGCGGGACTTGACGAATACGCAGTATTTT. This codes for CASSQDWERDLTNTQYF.

The chain is built from TRBV5-4 and TRBJ2-5; 7 positions agree with TRBD1. Germline CDR1 is SGHNT and CDR2 is YYREEE (reference sequence). CDR3 length: 13 amino acids. V was clipped by 2 bases and J by 3 bases; unmatched bases: 1. CDR3 in DNA: TGTGCCAGCAGCTTTACAGGGGAAGAGACCCAGTACTTC. Translated, it gives CASSFTGEETQYF. Full variable domain (missing parts from reference TRBV5-4 and TRBJ2-5): ETGVTQSPTHLIKTRGQQVTLRCSSQSGHNTVSWYQQALGQGPQFIFQYYREEENGRGNFPPRFSGLQFPNYSSELNVNALELDDSALYLCASSFTGEETQYFGPGTRLLVL.

This clone occurred once. The gene calls are TRBV28 and TRBJ2-1; 7 bases map to TRBD1. Germline V CDR1 and CDR2: MDHEN, SYDVKM. The CDR3 covers 13 residues. With 10 bases clipped from V and 6 bases from J, the junction kept 9 bases outside the gene matches. DNA for the CDR3: TGTGCCACCTTGGGACAGCTATCCAATGAGCAGTTCTTC. It encodes CATLGQLSNEQFF.

Many counts were recorded for this clone. The rearrangement joins TRBV6-5 to TRBJ1-2; D may be TRBD1 (5 bases). Germline CDR1 MNHEY, CDR2 SVGAGI. The CDR3 consists of 14 residues. V was shortened by 7 bases and J by 8 bases, with 20 bases between the two germline ends. The CDR3 is CASTGTARTFGYTF. DNA for the CDR3: TGTGCCAGCACCGGGACTGCCCGGACGTTCGGCTACACCTTC.

The sample holds one count of this clone. The CDR3: CASSYGLAGASKNIQYF. As DNA, the CDR3 is TGTGCCAGCAGTTACGGACTAGCGGGGGCGTCCAAAAACATTCAGTACTTC. The chain recombines TRBV6-2 or TRBV6-3 with TRBJ2-4, with TRBD2 matching 13 bases. From germline, CDR1 is MNHEY and CDR2 SVGEGT. The ends lost 2 bases at V and 2 bases at J; junction bases unmatched: 3. This CDR3 is built from 17 residues.

The V gene is TRBV4-1, the J gene TRBJ2-2; TRBD1 aligns across 9 bases. With V trimmed by 1 base and J by 8 bases, 5 bases remained unmatched. The germline CDR1 and CDR2 sequences are MGHRA and YSYEKL. CDR3 length equals 15 residues. The CDR3 bases are TGCGCCAGCAGCCAAGCCGGGACAGGGAGAGGGGAGCTGTTTTTT. It codes for CASSQAGTGRGELFF.

V and J are TRBV6-2 or TRBV6-3 and TRBJ1-5; 7 positions agree with TRBD1. V shed 4 bases, J shed 7 bases, and the junction held 10 bases outside the gene matches. Germline V CDR1 and CDR2: MNHEY, SVGEGT. The CDR3 totals 15 residues. The CDR3 reads CASSFHRGDYQPQHF. CDR3 nucleotides: TGTGCCAGCAGTTTTCACAGGGGAGATTACCAGCCCCAGCATTTT.

The sample holds a few counts of this clone. V gene TRBV5-1 combines with J gene TRBJ2-2, with a weak D call TRBD1 (6 bases). The V end was cut by 0 bases, the J end by 0 bases, with 18 bases between. Germline V CDR1 and CDR2: SGHRS, YFSETQ. CDR3 length equals 19 residues. The CDR3 coding sequence is TGCGCCAGCAGCTTGGTTGGTACCGGCAGGGGCGCGAACACCGGGGAGCTGTTTTTT. Protein: CASSLVGTGRGANTGELFF.

This clone was recorded once. The rearrangement uses TRBV11-2 and TRBJ1-3; TRBD1 agrees at 7 bases. Germline values: CDR1 SGHAT, CDR2 FQNNGV. The CDR3 has 17 amino acids. With V trimmed by 5 bases and J by 4 bases, 14 bases remained unmatched. The CDR3: CASSPLGGSSKGNTIYF. The CDR3 DNA sequence: TGTGCCAGCAGCCCGTTAGGGGGCAGCTCTAAAGGAAACACCATATATTTT. Using reference TRBV11-2 and TRBJ1-3 for the parts outside the CDR3, the full variable domain is EAGVAQSPRYKIIEKRQSVAFWCNPISGHATLYWYQQILGQGPKLLIQFQNNGVVDDSQLPKDRFSAERLKGVDSTLKIQPAKLEDSAVYLCASSPLGGSSKGNTIYFGEGSWLTVV.

This rearrangement joins TRBV4-2 to TRBJ2-7; 10 positions agree with TRBD1. CDR3 size: 17 residues. Unmatched junction bases numbered 9, after V lost 0 bases and J lost 4 bases. Germline CDR1 reads LGHNA; CDR2 reads YNFKEQ. CDR3 loop: CASSQDVYGTGVYEQYF. CDR3 DNA sequence: TGTGCCAGCAGCCAAGATGTTTACGGGACAGGGGTTTACGAGCAGTACTTC.

The chain couples TRBV5-1 to TRBJ2-6, with a weak D call TRBD1 (6 bases). CDR1 and CDR2 from the germline V gene are SGHRS and YFSETQ. The CDR3 covers 14 residues. The V and J ends lost 6 bases and 2 bases respectively, with 9 bases between them. The CDR3 loop reads CASKQGTGANVLTF. CDR3 coding DNA: TGCGCCAGCAAACAGGGAACTGGGGCCAACGTCCTGACTTTC.

The chain uses TRBV12-2 and TRBJ1-2. TRBV12-2 is recorded as a pseudogene. The CDR3 sequence is 20 residues long. CDR3 amino acids: CASRLAPSLEKELTNYGYTF. CDR3 DNA sequence: TGTGCAAGTCGCTTAGCGCCGTCATTAGAGAAAGAGCTTACTAACTATGGCTACACCTTC.

This clone was recorded a few times. J is TRBJ2-1 and V is TRBV28; 12 bases agree with TRBD1. This CDR3 region has 19 residues. Unmatched junction bases numbered 13, after V lost 6 bases and J lost 1 base. Germline loops: CDR1 MDHEN, CDR2 SYDVKM. The CDR3 spells CASRDLPGQGARSYNEQFF. CDR3 in DNA: TGTGCCAGCAGAGACCTGCCGGGACAGGGGGCAAGGTCCTACAATGAGCAGTTCTTC.

This clone came up many times. The chain combines TRBV11-2 with TRBJ2-7; TRBD2 agrees at 10 bases. Germline V gene data show CDR1 as SGHAT and CDR2 as FQNNGV. There are 16 residues in the CDR3. J gave up 6 bases and V 7 bases, and 15 bases lay outside the gene matches. CDR3 bases: TGTGCCAGCACCGAGGGGCGGCTAGCGGGAGAAGGCGAGCAGTACTTC. This gives the protein CASTEGRLAGEGEQYF.

This clone was counted a single time. The chain recombines TRBV5-1 with TRBJ2-7, with D tentatively TRBD1 (5 bases). The CDR3 spans 14 residues. Germline V CDR1 and CDR2: SGHRS, YFSETQ. V was pared by 2 bases and J by 0 bases, with 9 bases between. CDR3 sequence reads: CASSLRGVSYEQYF. The CDR3 nucleotides are TGCGCCAGCAGCTTAAGGGGCGTCTCCTACGAGCAGTACTTC.

This clone was detected only a few times. The genes are TRBV5-1 and TRBJ1-2; TRBD1 aligns across 7 bases. V was pared by 0 bases and J by 5 bases, with 4 bases of the junction left unmatched. The CDR3 loop spans 14 amino acids. Germline loops: CDR1 SGHRS, CDR2 YFSETQ. The CDR3 here is CASSLGQGTYGYTF. CDR3 in DNA: TGCGCCAGCAGCTTGGGACAGGGAACGTATGGCTACACCTTC.

This chain uses TRBV7-2 with TRBJ1-2; 10 nucleotides align to TRBD1. The length of the CDR3 is 14 residues. Germline V gene data show CDR1 as SGHTA and CDR2 as FQGNSA. J lost 8 bases, V lost 5 bases, and 8 bases had no gene match. The CDR3 nucleotides read TGTGCCAGCAGCACCGGGACAGGGGTCGGAGGCTACACCTTC. Amino acids: CASSTGTGVGGYTF.

This CDR3 reads CASSSTGPFSGNTIYF. The CDR3 DNA is TGTGCCAGCAGTTCGACAGGGCCCTTCTCTGGAAACACCATATATTTT. The gene calls are TRBV28 and TRBJ1-3; 7 bases line up with TRBD1. Trimming cost V 4 bases and J 0 bases; bases outside gene matches: 6. The CDR3 extends over 16 amino acids. CDR1 is MDHEN and CDR2 is SYDVKM in the germline V gene. The full variable domain, completed using reference TRBV28 and TRBJ1-3, is DVKVTQSSRYLVKRTGEKVFLECVQDMDHENMFWYRQDPGLGLRLIYFSYDVKMKEKGDIPEGYSVSREKKERFSLILESASTNQTSMYLCASSSTGPFSGNTIYFGEGSWLTVV.

V and J are TRBV15 and TRBJ1-5; maybe TRBD1 (5 bases). The CDR3 sequence is 15 residues long. Trimming pared 0 bases from V and 6 bases from J, leaving 12 bases between. Germline loops: CDR1 LNHNV, CDR2 YYDKDF (reference sequence). Here the CDR3 reads CATSRDSGSSQPQHF. The CDR3 DNA reads as TGTGCCACCAGCAGAGATTCAGGGTCAAGTCAGCCCCAGCATTTT.

The chain combines TRBV28 with TRBJ1-2; TRBD1 matches at 8 bases. The germline CDR1 and CDR2 sequences are MDHEN and SYDVKM. The CDR3 is 14 residues long. With V trimmed by 5 bases and J by 3 bases, 5 bases remained unmatched. CDR3 loop: CASSPGTGHYGYTF. The CDR3 DNA sequence: TGTGCCAGCAGTCCCGGGACAGGACACTATGGCTACACCTTC.